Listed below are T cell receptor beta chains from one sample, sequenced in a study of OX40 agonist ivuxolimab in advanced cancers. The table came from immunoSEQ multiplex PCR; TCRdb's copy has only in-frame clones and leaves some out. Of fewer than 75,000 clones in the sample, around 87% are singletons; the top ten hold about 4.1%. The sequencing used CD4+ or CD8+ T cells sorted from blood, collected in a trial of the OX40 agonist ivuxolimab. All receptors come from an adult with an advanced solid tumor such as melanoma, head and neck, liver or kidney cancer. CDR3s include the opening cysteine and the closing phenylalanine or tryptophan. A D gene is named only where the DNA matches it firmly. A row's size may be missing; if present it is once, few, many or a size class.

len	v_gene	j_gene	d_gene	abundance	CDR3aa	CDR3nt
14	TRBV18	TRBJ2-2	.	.	CASSPQGPPGELFF	TGTGCCAGCTCACCACAGGGGCCCCCCGGGGAGCTGTTTTTT
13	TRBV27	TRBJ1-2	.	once	CASSPGLYYGYTF	TGTGCCAGCAGCCCGGGACTTTACTATGGCTACACCTTC
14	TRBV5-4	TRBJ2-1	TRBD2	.	CASSLGLAYNEQFF	TGTGCCAGCAGCTTGGGACTAGCTTACAATGAGCAGTTCTTC
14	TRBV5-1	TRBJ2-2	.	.	CASSYGESAGELFF	TGCGCCAGCAGCTATGGTGAATCGGCCGGGGAGCTGTTTTTT
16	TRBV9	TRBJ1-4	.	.	CASSLRTGATNEKLFF	TGTGCCAGCAGCCTCAGGACTGGGGCAACTAATGAAAAACTGTTTTTT
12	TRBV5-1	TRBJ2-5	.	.	CASSFDQETQYF	TGCGCCAGCAGCTTCGATCAAGAGACCCAGTACTTC
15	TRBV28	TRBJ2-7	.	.	CASSLRGVGNYEQYF	TGTGCCAGCAGTTTAAGGGGTGTGGGAAACTACGAGCAGTACTTC
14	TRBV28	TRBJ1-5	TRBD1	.	CASSLGQGWQPQHF	TGTGCCAGCAGTCTCGGACAGGGGTGGCAGCCCCAGCATTTT
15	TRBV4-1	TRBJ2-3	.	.	CASSPPPPSTDTQYF	TGCGCCAGCAGCCCTCCCCCCCCTAGCACAGATACGCAGTATTTT
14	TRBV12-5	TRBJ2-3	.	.	CASGSPSMADTQYF	TGTGCTAGTGGTTCGCCCTCTATGGCAGATACGCAGTATTTT
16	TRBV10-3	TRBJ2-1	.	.	CAISESTGGRYNEQFF	TGTGCCATCAGTGAGTCGACGGGGGGCCGGTACAATGAGCAGTTCTTC
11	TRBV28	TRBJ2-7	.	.	CASSLWNEQYF	TGTGCCAGCAGTTTATGGAACGAGCAGTACTTC
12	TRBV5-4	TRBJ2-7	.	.	CASSLVGYEQYF	TGTGCCAGCAGCTTGGTCGGCTACGAGCAGTACTTC
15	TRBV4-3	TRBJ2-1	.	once	CASSQVGGDYNEQFF	TGCGCCAGCAGCCAAGTCGGGGGCGACTACAATGAGCAGTTCTTC
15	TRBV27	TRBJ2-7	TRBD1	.	CASSLNGQGAYEQYF	TGTGCCAGCAGTTTAAACGGTCAGGGGGCCTACGAGCAGTACTTC
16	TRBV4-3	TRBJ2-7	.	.	CASSQDRYGFPYEQYF	TGCGCCAGCAGCCAAGATCGATATGGTTTCCCCTACGAGCAGTACTTC
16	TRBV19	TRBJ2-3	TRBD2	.	CASSIFSGGRPDTQYF	TGTGCCAGTAGTATCTTTAGCGGGGGACGTCCTGATACGCAGTATTTT
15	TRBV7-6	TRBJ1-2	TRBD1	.	CASSLNYRGSYGYTF	TGTGCCAGCAGCTTAAACTACAGGGGATCCTATGGCTACACCTTC
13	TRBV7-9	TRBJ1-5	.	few	CASSLMGGQPQHF	TGTGCCAGCAGCTTAATGGGCGGGCAGCCCCAGCATTTT
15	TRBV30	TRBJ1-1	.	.	CAWSVRGRKNTEAFF	TGTGCCTGGAGTGTTCGTGGCAGGAAGAACACTGAAGCTTTCTTT
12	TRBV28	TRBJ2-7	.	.	CASSPWGYEQYF	TGTGCCAGCAGTCCCTGGGGGTACGAGCAGTACTTC
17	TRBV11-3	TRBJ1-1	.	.	CASSLVVLGSGFTEAFF	TGTGCCAGCAGCTTAGTAGTGTTGGGTTCGGGGTTCACTGAAGCTTTCTTT
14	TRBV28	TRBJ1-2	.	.	CASSLWGQGYGYTF	TGTGCCAGCAGTTTATGGGGGCAGGGCTATGGCTACACCTTC
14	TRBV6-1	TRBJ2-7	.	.	CASTEGVRPYEQYF	TGTGCCAGCACCGAAGGGGTCAGGCCCTACGAGCAGTACTTC
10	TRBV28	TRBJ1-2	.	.	CASSSIGYTF	TGTGCCAGCAGCTCTATCGGCTACACCTTC
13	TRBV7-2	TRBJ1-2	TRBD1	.	CASSRQGALGYTF	TGTGCCAGCAGCAGACAGGGGGCGTTGGGCTACACCTTC